The clone carrying this T cell receptor (beta chain) came up once. The antigen is undetermined. Trimming removed 7 bases from V and 3 bases from J; junction bases left unmatched: 9. The CDR3 runs 15 residues. Per germline, CDR1 SEHNR and CDR2 FQNEAQ (reference sequence). TCRdb ran MiXCR on the 5' RACE reads and lists one entry per CDR3 protein. The sample lists some 310,000 distinct CDR3 sequences, roughly 20% occurring once. This sample is part of a study of T-cell memory formation after mild COVID-19. Study observations and caveats: Clones that got smaller from day 15 to 85 had even CD4/CD8, while clones growing later tipped toward CD4+.

The J gene is TRBJ2-3, the V gene TRBV7-9; TRBD2 matches 8 bases. Specimen: PBMCs or a T cell subset sorted from them (not recorded which). The sequence came from a man aged 18 to 29 who had mild COVID-19 (a few samples of this study predate the infection). Cell type and time point are not known. The CDR3 nucleotides are TGTGCCAGCAATTCCGGGACTAGAGGTACAGATACGCAGTATTTT. Translated: CASNSGTRGTDTQYF.